This paragraph covers one TCR beta chain sequence. Germline CDR1 and CDR2: MDHEN and SYDVKM. The CDR3 has 15 amino acids. With 6 bases clipped from V and 8 bases from J, the junction kept 12 bases outside the gene matches. In the authors' workflow: Owing to the provision of junction-only sequences devoid of quality scores by immunoSEQ, filtering differed. TCRdb keeps only in-frame clones here, not all; method: immunoSEQ multiplex PCR. That table gives V, J and clone size, and the DNA gave D and trimming. The sample lists about 1.1 million clones; about four fifths were seen once. The record originates from a study of shared clonotypes between healthy human individuals. Background on the study: Those who served as donors were a couple of women and a few men between the ages of 18 and 49. For every donor, three CD4 naive, three CD4 memory, two CD8 naive and one CD8 memory plates were used.

The clonotype was recovered from a man between 18 and 35 years old in good health. Some clones in this sample may be carry-over from other donors' samples. Input material: memory CD4+ T cells from PBMCs. Subset here: CD45RA-negative fraction. The chain recombines TRBV28 with TRBJ2-1; 8 nucleotides match TRBD2. The CDR3 is CASRAGGLVTDEQFF. The CDR3 DNA follows: TGTGCCAGCAGGGCCGGGGGACTAGTCACGGATGAGCAGTTCTTC.